The 27 T cell receptor beta chains listed next were all sequenced from one sample in a study of regulatory T cells in long-lasting Graves disease. For TCR beta, libraries came from iRepertoire HTBI primers and Arm-PCR of CDR3 regions. TCRdb reprocessed the multiplex PCR reads with MiXCR, giving one entry per CDR3 protein. The table has approximately 300,000 distinct CDR3 sequences, 15% to 20% seen once. The time point denotes: newly diagnosed GD, antithyroid drugs for less than 3 months. Making the TCR library involved RNA that had been extracted from PBMCs. The sequences come from peripheral blood mononuclear cells (PBMCs), collected at new diagnosis, from a patient treated with antithyroid drugs. The receptors here all came from a female donor with Graves disease.

This clonotype was seen only a few times. This sequence joins TRBV3-1 and TRBJ2-2; D call uncertain. V lost 4 bases, J lost 6 bases, and 15 bases lay in between. Germline V gene data show CDR1 as LGHDT and CDR2 as YNNKEL (reference sequence). The CDR3 covers 15 residues. CDR3 amino acids: CASSRNLGVSGELFF. CDR3 nucleotides: TGTGCCAGCAGCCGAAACCTAGGAGTCTCCGGGGAGCTGTTTTTT.

This clonotype was seen repeatedly, ten times or more. The chain joins TRBV10-2 to TRBJ2-2; no firm D call. This CDR3 contains 13 residues. Germline CDR1 and CDR2: WSHSY and SAAADI. V lost 6 bases and J lost 3, with 8 bases in between. The CDR3 bases are TGCGCCAGCAGAGCCACCTACACCGGGGAGCTGTTTTTT. It encodes CASRATYTGELFF.

This clonotype was seen repeatedly, ten times or more. This chain links TRBV6-2 or TRBV6-3 with TRBJ2-5; tentative D call: TRBD1 (6 bases). The CDR3 is 16 amino acids. Germline CDR1 MNHEY, CDR2 SVGEGT. V was shortened by 0 bases and J by 1 base, with 12 bases between the two germline ends. The CDR3 region has the DNA TGTGCCAGCAGTTACTCTGAGGGGGAGATCCAAGAGACCCAGTACTTC. Translation: CASSYSEGEIQETQYF.

The chain carries TRBV24-1 and TRBJ2-3; D is unclear. Germline-derived CDR1 and CDR2 are KGHDR and SFDVKD. This CDR3 region has 14 residues. Trimming removed 5 bases at V and 6 bases at J, with 14 bases between. CDR3 nucleotides: TGTGCCACCAGTGTTACGGGCAGTATGGATACGCAGTATTTT. The encoded protein is CATSVTGSMDTQYF.

This clonotype was recorded many times. The rearrangement joins TRBV7-9 to TRBJ2-5, with D possibly matching TRBD2 (5 bases). V gave up 1 base and J gave up 5 bases, with 17 bases separating them. Germline values: CDR1 SEHNR, CDR2 FQNEAQ (reference sequence). The CDR3 loop spans 16 amino acids. The CDR3 DNA follows: TGTGCCAGCAGCTTAGTCGGGGAAAGGAACGGCGAGACCCAGTACTTC. This translates into CASSLVGERNGETQYF.

There are many counts of this clonotype. This chain uses TRBV19 with TRBJ2-6; no firm D call. V lost 4 bases and J lost 0, with 4 bases in between. The length of the CDR3 is 14 residues. CDR1 LNHDA and CDR2 SQIVND come from the germline V gene (reference sequence). The CDR3 loop reads CASSTGSGANVLTF. The CDR3 DNA is TGTGCCAGTAGTACCGGCTCTGGGGCCAACGTCCTGACTTTC.

This clonotype has a handful of counts. The chain joins TRBV6-2 or TRBV6-3 to TRBJ2-3; D is perhaps TRBD1 or TRBD2 (5 bases each). This CDR3 is 16 amino acids long. Germline-derived CDR1 and CDR2 are MNHEY and SVGEGT. V was pared by 2 bases and J by 0 bases, with 12 bases between. Here the CDR3 DNA reads TGTGCCAGCAGTTACCCTCCGGGGCCTAGCACAGATACGCAGTATTTT. Its protein is CASSYPPGPSTDTQYF.

This clonotype was seen ten or more times. The CDR3 spells CASSLPGLDRSDTQYF. In DNA form, the CDR3 reads TGTGCCAGCAGCCTGCCGGGACTAGACCGCTCAGATACGCAGTATTTT. The chain recombines TRBV3-1 with TRBJ2-3; TRBD2 matches 8 bases. The germline V gene has CDR1 LGHDT and CDR2 YNNKEL (reference sequence). The V segment lost 4 bases and the J segment 4 bases; nucleotides outside the gene matches: 10. The CDR3 sequence is 16 residues long.

This clonotype turned up a few times. V and J are TRBV4-1 and TRBJ2-3; TRBD2 might be the D (6 bases). Germline loops: CDR1 MGHRA, CDR2 YSYEKL. V was shortened by 0 bases and J by 4 bases, with 20 bases between the two germline ends. The CDR3 has 18 amino acids. CDR3 amino acids: CASSQDVAPGTGPDTQYF. As DNA, the CDR3 is TGCGCCAGCAGCCAAGATGTGGCCCCCGGGACTGGTCCAGATACGCAGTATTTT.

This clonotype was counted between two and nine times. V and J are TRBV27 and TRBJ1-6; the match to TRBD1 covers 10 bases. V lost 6 bases and J lost 15; bases outside the gene matches: 14. The V gene's germline CDR1 is MNHEY and CDR2 SMNVEV (reference sequence). The CDR3 consists of 15 residues. The chain's CDR3 is CASSRYETGGPILHF. The CDR3 nucleotides read TGTGCCAGCAGCCGATACGAGACAGGGGGCCCGATCCTCCACTTT.

This clonotype was counted ten times or more. This chain uses TRBV19 with TRBJ1-4, with unresolved D. The CDR3 has 15 amino acids. Germline CDR1 and CDR2: LNHDA and SQIVND (reference sequence). V was pared by 3 bases and J by 1 base, with 9 bases between. The CDR3 DNA is TGTGCCAGTAGTATGGAGGGTTTAACTAATGAAAAACTGTTTTTT. Protein: CASSMEGLTNEKLFF.

This clonotype was recorded many times. CDR3 nucleotide sequence: TGTGCCAGCAGTAAGACAGGGCCTAAATACAATGAGCAGTTCTTC. This translates into CASSKTGPKYNEQFF. This chain joins TRBV28 and TRBJ2-1, with TRBD1 matching over 7 bases. The CDR3 runs 15 residues. J was trimmed by 4 bases and V by 5 bases; bases with no gene match: 8. CDR1 MDHEN and CDR2 SYDVKM come from the germline V gene.

The V and J genes are TRBV3-1 and TRBJ2-7, with 9 bases matching TRBD2. The length of the CDR3 is 15 residues. After removal of 4 bases from V and 2 bases from J, the junction contained 6 bases not matched to a gene. Germline-derived CDR1 and CDR2 are LGHDT and YNNKEL (reference sequence). In nucleotides, the CDR3 is TGTGCCAGCAGCCCGTCCGCTAGCGGGACCTACGAGCAGTACTTC. It translates to CASSPSASGTYEQYF.

This clonotype was seen more than once but under ten times. CDR3 in amino acids: CATSRDPHPENTIYF. Here the CDR3 DNA reads TGTGCCACCAGCAGAGACCCACACCCTGAAAACACCATATATTTT. The V call is TRBV15, the J call TRBJ1-3; D unclear. The V gene lost 0 bases and the J gene lost 6 bases, with 12 bases spanning the gap. The V gene's germline CDR1 is LNHNV and CDR2 YYDKDF (reference sequence). There are 15 residues in the CDR3.

This clonotype was picked up a small number of times. V usage is TRBV19 and J usage is TRBJ1-2; the match to TRBD1 covers 7 bases. In germline, CDR1 is LNHDA, CDR2 SQIVND (reference sequence). With 8 bases clipped from V and 4 bases from J, the junction kept 7 bases outside the gene matches. The CDR3 covers 13 residues. Here the CDR3 reads CASEDRPTYGYTF. DNA for the CDR3: TGTGCCAGTGAGGACAGGCCCACCTATGGCTACACCTTC.

Turning to this clonotype: This likely traces to a read error, being one base from a far larger clone. In this CDR3 the conserved last residue, phenylalanine or tryptophan, is missing, so a read error is likely. V gene TRBV2 combines with J gene TRBJ2-1; D is ambiguous. Per germline, CDR1 SNHLY and CDR2 FYNNEI. The CDR3 length is 13 residues. V was pared by 5 bases and J by 5 bases, with 10 bases between. CDR3 sequence (DNA): TGTGCCAGCAGTTTGGTGGACGACAATGAGCAGTTCTTG. It codes for CASSLVDDNEQFL.

This sequence joins TRBV5-6 and TRBJ2-1; 9 bases fit TRBD2. CDR3 length equals 16 residues. The V segment lost 1 base and the J segment 1 base; nucleotides outside the gene matches: 3. Germline CDR1 is SGHDT and CDR2 is YYEEEE. CDR3 in DNA: TGTGCCAGCAGCTTGTATGCGGGAGGGTCCTACAATGAGCAGTTCTTC. This encodes CASSLYAGGSYNEQFF.

V and J are TRBV9 and TRBJ1-2; D is possibly TRBD1 (6 bases). Per germline, CDR1 SGDLS and CDR2 YYNGEE. This CDR3 contains 14 residues. V gave up 3 bases and J gave up 3 bases, with 12 bases separating them. The CDR3 region is CASSEQGFDYGYTF. Here the CDR3 DNA reads TGTGCCAGCAGCGAACAGGGTTTTGACTATGGCTACACCTTC.

This clonotype was seen repeatedly, ten times or more. This sequence joins TRBV11-2 and TRBJ1-6, with TRBD1 matching over 8 bases. From germline, CDR1 is SGHAT and CDR2 FQNNGV. J was trimmed by 6 bases and V by 3 bases; bases with no gene match: 7. The CDR3 length is 16 residues. Written as DNA, the CDR3 is TGTGCCAGCAGCTTTCGACAGGGGCCGGGTAATTCACCCCTCCACTTT. This sequence encodes CASSFRQGPGNSPLHF.

This clonotype was seen only once. It may be a read error: a sequence one base away is much more abundant. The chain uses TRBV28 and TRBJ1-5; D gene ambiguous. The J call is uncertain, as TRBJ2-3 better fits the DNA end. The CDR3 consists of 14 residues. Germline values: CDR1 MDHEN, CDR2 SYDVKM. CDR3: CASSWGNSNQPQYF. CDR3 nucleotide sequence: TGTGCCAGCAGTTGGGGAAATAGCAATCAGCCCCAGTATTTT.

At least ten counts were recorded for this clonotype. V gene TRBV2 combines with J gene TRBJ2-1; D unclear. Germline CDR1 is SNHLY and CDR2 is FYNNEI. CDR3 length: 13 amino acids. Trimming shortened V by 5 bases and J by 6 bases, and 11 bases separated the two germline ends. In DNA, the CDR3 is TGTGCCAGCAGTCGGGCGGTTATCAATGAGCAGTTCTTC. Its translation: CASSRAVINEQFF.

A note on this clonotype: The junction and the germline gene differ at one end; a read error may be behind it. The J gene is TRBJ1-2, the V gene TRBV2; 7 bases map to TRBD1. The CDR3 consists of 15 residues. The germline gives CDR1 SNHLY, CDR2 FYNNEI. The CDR3 protein is CASREAWDSQYGYTF. CDR3 DNA sequence: TGTGCCAGCAGGGAAGCCTGGGACAGCCAGTATGGCTACACCTTC.

Ten or more counts support this clonotype. The V call is TRBV7-8, the J call TRBJ1-5; weak D call: TRBD1 (6 bases). Germline V gives CDR1 SGHVS, CDR2 FQNEAQ. The CDR3 is 16 residues long. Trimming removed 5 bases at V and 4 bases at J, with 18 bases between. The CDR3 loop reads CASSPHPQGSNQPQHF. CDR3 nucleotide sequence: TGTGCCAGCAGCCCTCACCCCCAGGGGTCGAATCAGCCCCAGCATTTT.

Concerning this clonotype: Only one base separates this from a far larger clonotype, so it likely reflects a read error. The rearrangement uses TRBV3-1 and TRBJ2-4; the D gene could be TRBD1 or TRBD2 (5 bases each). The J call is in doubt because the DNA end fits TRBJ2-1 better. The CDR3 has 14 amino acids. In germline, CDR1 is LGHDT, CDR2 YNNKEL (reference sequence). CDR3 in amino acids: CASSLPKGWETQFF. The CDR3 region has the DNA TGTGCCAGCAGCTTACCGAAGGGGTGGGAGACCCAGTTCTTC.

The V gene is TRBV13, the J gene TRBJ2-3; maybe TRBD2 (5 bases). The CDR3 totals 17 residues. Germline assignment: CDR1 PRHDT and CDR2 FYEKMQ (reference sequence). Trimming removed 5 bases from V and 0 bases from J, with 18 bases in between. The CDR3 is CASSHGEKSGSTDTQYF. In DNA, the CDR3 is TGTGCCAGCAGCCATGGGGAGAAGAGCGGAAGCACAGATACGCAGTATTTT.

The chain has TRBV30 and TRBJ1-1; D unresolved. V was clipped by 2 bases and J by 5 bases, with 18 bases between them. The CDR3 spans 15 residues. Germline V gene lookup returns CDR1 GTSNPN and CDR2 SVGIG (reference sequence). This chain's CDR3 is CAWSPGPKVDTEAFF. As DNA, the CDR3 is TGTGCCTGGAGTCCCGGACCAAAGGTAGATACTGAAGCTTTCTTT.

The V call is TRBV19, the J call TRBJ1-6, with 8 positions matching TRBD1. Germline CDR1 and CDR2: LNHDA and SQIVND (reference sequence). Unmatched junction bases numbered 4, after V lost 8 bases and J lost 10 bases. This CDR3 spans 12 amino acids. CDR3 sequence (DNA): TGTGCCAGTGCAGGGGGCGACTCACCCCTCCACTTT. It is translated as CASAGGDSPLHF.